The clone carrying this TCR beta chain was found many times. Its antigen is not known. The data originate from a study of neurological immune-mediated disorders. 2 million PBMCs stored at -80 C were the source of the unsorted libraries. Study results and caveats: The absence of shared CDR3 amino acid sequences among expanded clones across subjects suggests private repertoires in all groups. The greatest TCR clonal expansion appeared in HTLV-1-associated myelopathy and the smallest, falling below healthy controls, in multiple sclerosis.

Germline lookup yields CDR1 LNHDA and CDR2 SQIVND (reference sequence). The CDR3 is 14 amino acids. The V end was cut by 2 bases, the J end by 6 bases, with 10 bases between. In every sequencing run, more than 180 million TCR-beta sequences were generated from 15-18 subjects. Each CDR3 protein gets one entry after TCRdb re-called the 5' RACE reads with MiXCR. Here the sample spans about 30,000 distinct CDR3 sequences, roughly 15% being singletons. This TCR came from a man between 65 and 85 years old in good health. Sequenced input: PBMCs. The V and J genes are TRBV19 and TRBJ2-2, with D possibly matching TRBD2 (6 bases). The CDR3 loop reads CASSIKGGAGELFF. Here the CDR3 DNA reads TGTGCCAGTAGTATAAAAGGAGGGGCCGGGGAGCTGTTTTTT. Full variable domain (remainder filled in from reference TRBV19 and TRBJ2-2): DGGITQSPKYLFRKEGQNVTLSCEQNLNHDAMYWYRQDPGQGLRLIYYSQIVNDFQKGDIAEGYSVSREKKESFPLTVTSAQKNPTAFYLCASSIKGGAGELFFGEGSRLTVL.